This T cell receptor (beta chain) emerged from a study of OX40 agonist ivuxolimab in advanced cancers. Repertoires were generated with immunoSEQ multiplex PCR, while TCRdb's copy carries only in-frame clones and drops some. The sample yields about 69,000 clones, nearly 90% seen once. This clone was observed a few times. Trimming removed 0 bases from V and 8 bases from J; junction bases left unmatched: 8. CDR1 is SGHRS and CDR2 is YFSETQ in the germline V gene. There are 16 residues in the CDR3. People who had autoimmune disease history or systemic immunosuppression were excluded. The chain links TRBV5-1 to TRBJ2-1; TRBD1 agrees at 10 bases. The sequence derives from an adult with an advanced solid tumor such as melanoma, head and neck, liver or kidney cancer. The sequencing used CD4+ or CD8+ T cells sorted from blood, collected in a trial of the OX40 agonist ivuxolimab. In DNA form, the CDR3 reads TGCGCCAGCAGCTTGGAACGGGACAGGGGTGCACATGAGCAGTTCTTC. This gives the protein CASSLERDRGAHEQFF.